The present entry profiles one T cell receptor (beta chain) with its context. V shed 3 bases and J shed 3 bases, with 6 bases lying between them. The CDR3 totals 12 residues. CDR1 and CDR2 from the germline V gene are SGHDN and FVKESK. This record belongs to a study of T cell changes during pregnancy in multiple sclerosis. Here immunoSEQ multiplex PCR was the method, and the copy in TCRdb shows in-frame clones only, minus some. The sample has about 93,000 clones, around 92% seen once. The source material was peripheral blood, sampled after pregnancy. This chain links TRBV14 with TRBJ2-7; unclear D gene. The TCR was taken from a female donor with multiple sclerosis, enrolled in a pregnancy study. The CDR3 loop is CASSHGGYEQYF. The CDR3 DNA sequence: TGTGCCAGCAGCCACGGCGGCTACGAGCAGTACTTC.